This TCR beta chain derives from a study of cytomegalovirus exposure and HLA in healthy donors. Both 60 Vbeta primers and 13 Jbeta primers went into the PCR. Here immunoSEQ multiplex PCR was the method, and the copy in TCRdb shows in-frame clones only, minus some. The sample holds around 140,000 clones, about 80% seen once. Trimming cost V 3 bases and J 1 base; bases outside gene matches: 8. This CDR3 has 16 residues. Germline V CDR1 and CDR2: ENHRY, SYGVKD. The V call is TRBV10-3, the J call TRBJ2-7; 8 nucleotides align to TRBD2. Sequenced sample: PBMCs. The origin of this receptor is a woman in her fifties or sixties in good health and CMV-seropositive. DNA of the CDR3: TGTGCCATCAGTGATCCGGGAGTAGCGGGATCCTACGAGCAGTACTTC. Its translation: CAISDPGVAGSYEQYF.